Sequencing of this T cell receptor (beta chain) was carried out in a study of memory CD4+ T cells and cytomegalovirus serostatus (dated by TCRdb to between 2018 and 2020). Turning to the overall study: The cohort included around 35 healthy adults from Belgium, of whom 9 were CMV seropositive and 24 were CMV seronegative. To replicate a published TCR-based CMV serostatus classifier, the study sequenced CD4+ memory TCRbeta repertoires from a Belgian cohort whose cytomegalovirus serostatus was known. Study-wide conclusions, independent of this receptor: Only CD4+CD45RO+ memory cells were sequenced, unlike the original study, which covered naive and memory CD4+ and CD8+ populations. A median bootstrapped AUC of almost 0.96 with a 95% CI of 0.76-1.00 was achieved on the Belgian cohort by the original-framework classifier. Among the 150 to 200 previously reported CMV-associated TCRbeta sequences, 67 showed up in the CD4+ memory repertoires, with each one found in between one and five individuals. The results were interpreted as suggesting that the CMV-associated TCR signature is mostly present in the CD4+ memory repertoire. CMV serostatus prediction reached a median bootstrapped AUC of approximately 0.95 with the original framework and just under 0.92 with a US-trained random forest.

Single viable CD3+CD4+CD8-CD45RO+ cells were sorted as memory CD4+ T cells on a FACSAria II. CMV serostatus was determined with a Roche Elecsys assay detecting serum IgG against CMV pp150, pp28, p38 and p52. After thawing, total CD4+ T cells were enriched by positive selection with CD4 magnetic microbeads. Samples originated from another study that specifically interrogated the CD4+ T cell memory repertoire. Peripheral blood mononuclear cells were isolated and cryopreserved according to standard operating procedures, and serum was kept at -80 degrees C. The staining relied on CD3-PerCP (BW264/56), CD4-APC (RPA-T4), CD45RO-PE (UCHT1) and CD8-Pacific Orange (3B5) antibodies, and Sytox blue was used to exclude non-viable cells. Genomic DNA was extracted from sorted cells with the Quick-DNA Microprep Kit. TCRbeta DNA was amplified with the immunoSEQ hsTCRbeta kit following the manufacturer's protocol. An Illumina MiSeq instrument was used to sequence the TCRbeta libraries. The source study handled its data this way. Removing out-of-frame sequences left some 2.4 million distinct TCRbeta sequences, an average of around 67,000 per individual. Each individual was scored using the number of approximately 160 previously reported CMV-associated TCRbeta sequences that the individual carried and the total number of productive distinct TCRbeta sequences. A beta-binomial model was reimplemented in Python, and random forests from scikit-learn, run with default parameters, were trained on data from the US cohort. Classifier performance on the Belgian cohort was summarized as median AUC with percentile confidence intervals calculated over 10,000 bootstrap iterations. TCRdb took this table from immuneACCESS and kept in-frame rearrangements with V and J called. Such tables lack part of the clones; where checked against another copy, unresolved V genes explain under half of the gap, and the rest is unexplained. That table is the source of V, J and clone size, and D and trimming were worked out from the DNA. The sample includes more than 45,000 clones, with approximately 74% observed a single time. The ten largest clones represent 1.2% of the sample.

Details on this clone: Its recognized antigen is unknown. Per-base qualities were not stored, and no clone one base away is much larger.

The CDR3 has 17 amino acids, counting the end cysteine and phenylalanine. The CDR3 DNA has 51 bases and is translated from base 1. V is shortened by 11 bases, J by 0 bases, and the region joining them spans 20 bases. The germline V gene (reference sequence) gives CDR1 as LNHNV and CDR2 as YYDKDF. The receptor comes from an adult in good health and CMV-seropositive. The chain is made from TRBV15 and TRBJ2-6; possibly the D gene is TRBD2, per 6 matching bases. Sequenced: memory CD4+ T cells from blood. The sequenced DNA: TGTGCCTCTAGCCGAGGCTTCGGGAGCTCTGGGGCCAACGTCCTGACTTTC. It specifies CASSRGFGSSGANVLTF.